The T cell receptor (beta chain) under discussion was sequenced for a study of T-cell reconstitution after alpha-beta-depleted transplantation in children. The study's findings and limits: Expanded graft clones, several hundred of them, were reportedly the source of alpha-beta T cells about two months after transplant. T-cell counts and diversity were attributed mostly to newly produced T cells one year after transplant. Diversity of TCRbeta at day 60 was high in some patients, arising from surviving recipient T cells and thymic progenitors.

Preparing the TCRbeta library involved the use of unique molecular identifiers. One entry per CDR3 protein results from TCRdb running MiXCR on the PCR reads. The table shows around 120,000 distinct CDR3 sequences, with roughly 23% occurring only once. V was trimmed by 8 bases and J by 5 bases, leaving 18 bases between them. The CDR3 has 14 amino acids. In its sample, this clonotype was seen many times. Its cognate antigen is unknown. Material: PBMCs, mostly from graft donor cells, obtained 180 days after TCRalphabeta/CD19-depleted stem cell transplant. The sequence was obtained from a male patient aged 2-15 years who had a stem cell transplant for chronic granulomatous disease, so the T cells may come from the graft donor. The V call is TRBV12-3 or TRBV12-4, the J call TRBJ2-5, with a possible D match to TRBD1 (6 bases). The CDR3 protein is CASGRQGSFETQYF. The CDR3, as DNA: TGTGCCAGCGGCAGGCAGGGGTCTTTCGAGACCCAGTACTTC.